The next 22 T cell receptor beta chains were all read from a single sample in a study of blood T cell repertoires in COVID-19. Repertoires were generated with immunoSEQ multiplex PCR, while TCRdb's copy carries only in-frame clones and drops some. The sample has about 140,000 clones; approximately 83% are singletons. Sequenced input: peripheral blood. The source of these receptors is a woman aged 55 to 70 with acute or convalescent COVID-19.

CDR3 sequence (DNA): TGTGCCAGCAGCGTATACGGGGGAGGCACAGATACGCAGTATTTT. Its translation is CASSVYGGGTDTQYF. This chain links TRBV9 with TRBJ2-3; possibly TRBD2 for D (6 bases). V was shortened by 1 base and J by 1 base, with 10 bases between the two germline ends. The CDR3 contains 15 residues. CDR1 is SGDLS and CDR2 is YYNGEE in the germline V gene.

V and J are TRBV28 and TRBJ1-1; D gene unclear. This CDR3 contains 16 residues. Between the trimmed V and J ends, which lost 3 bases and 4 bases, there was a span of 18 bases. The germline V gene has CDR1 MDHEN and CDR2 SYDVKM. The DNA for the CDR3 is TGTGCCAGCAGTTTTCAGGCCCTAAATGGCAGCACTGAAGCTTTCTTT. Amino acid sequence: CASSFQALNGSTEAFF.

This rearrangement joins TRBV19 to TRBJ2-1; TRBD2 matches at 12 bases. Germline assignment: CDR1 LNHDA and CDR2 SQIVND (reference sequence). Trimming removed 6 bases from V and 3 bases from J; junction bases left unmatched: 3. The CDR3 is 15 residues long. This CDR3 reads CASRLAGGVYNEQFF. Here the CDR3 DNA reads TGTGCCAGTAGACTAGCGGGAGGCGTCTACAATGAGCAGTTCTTC.

The rearrangement joins TRBV5-1 to TRBJ2-7; D might be TRBD2 (5 bases). This CDR3 is built from 13 residues. The V and J ends lost 1 base and 2 bases respectively, with 7 bases between them. Germline loops: CDR1 SGHRS, CDR2 YFSETQ. The CDR3: CASSLTSPYEQYF. CDR3 coding DNA: TGCGCCAGCAGCTTGACTAGTCCCTACGAGCAGTACTTC.

This rearrangement joins TRBV10-3 to TRBJ2-7, with TRBD1 matching over 9 bases. CDR1 is ENHRY and CDR2 is SYGVKD in the germline V gene. CDR3 size: 13 residues. V gave up 8 bases and J gave up 2 bases; unmatched junction bases: 4. The CDR3 region is CAIEDRGTYEQYF. The CDR3 DNA follows: TGTGCCATCGAAGACAGGGGGACCTACGAGCAGTACTTC.

The gene calls are TRBV9 and TRBJ2-1; TRBD1 matches 11 bases. Germline assignment: CDR1 SGDLS and CDR2 YYNGEE. With V trimmed by 2 bases and J by 7 bases, 5 bases remained unmatched. The CDR3 sequence is 15 residues long. This chain's CDR3 is CASSVEGQGGNEQFF. The CDR3 DNA sequence: TGTGCCAGCAGCGTGGAGGGACAGGGGGGAAATGAGCAGTTCTTC.

V is TRBV7-2 and J is TRBJ2-5; no clear D. Germline lookup yields CDR1 SGHTA and CDR2 FQGNSA. The CDR3 consists of 15 residues. With 0 bases removed from V and 2 bases from J, the gap between germline ends came to 10 bases. This chain's CDR3 is CASSLAARRQETQYF. CDR3 bases: TGTGCCAGCAGCTTAGCTGCGCGCCGACAAGAGACCCAGTACTTC.

In its sample, this clone was seen a few times. The rearrangement links TRBV5-1 to TRBJ2-1; possible D gene TRBD1, 6 bases. There are 12 residues in the CDR3. V lost 5 bases to trimming and J lost 9 bases, with 12 bases between them. Germline CDR1 SGHRS, CDR2 YFSETQ. The CDR3 sequence is CASSWGLGEQFF. The DNA for the CDR3 is TGCGCCAGCAGTTGGGGGCTTGGTGAGCAGTTCTTC.

The chain joins TRBV5-4 to TRBJ2-1; 7 bases are shared with TRBD2. From germline, CDR1 is SGHNT and CDR2 YYREEE (reference sequence). V gave up 1 base and J gave up 6 bases; unmatched junction bases: 1. The CDR3 spans 13 residues. This CDR3 is CASSLTSANEQFF. In nucleotides, the CDR3 is TGTGCCAGCAGCTTGACTAGCGCCAATGAGCAGTTCTTC.

The CDR3 nucleotides read TGTGCCAGTACCCCGCTGACAGGGGGAAACACCATATATTTT. This translates into CASTPLTGGNTIYF. V is TRBV6-5 and J is TRBJ1-3; 7 bases line up with TRBD1. CDR1 is MNHEY and CDR2 is SVGAGI in the germline V gene. The CDR3 extends over 14 amino acids. Trimming removed 9 bases from V and 4 bases from J; junction bases left unmatched: 9.

Only a few counts were recorded for this clone. The chain joins TRBV7-2 to TRBJ2-2, with 13 bases matching TRBD2. CDR3 size: 19 residues. CDR1 and CDR2 from the germline V gene are SGHTA and FQGNSA. Losses at the gene ends were 6 bases for V and 6 bases for J; bases not matched to a gene: 16. The CDR3 reads CASRPWTSGSSGDAGELFF. CDR3 sequence (DNA): TGTGCCAGCAGACCGTGGACTAGCGGGAGTTCGGGGGATGCCGGGGAGCTGTTTTTT.

The V gene is TRBV28, the J gene TRBJ1-5, with TRBD1 matching over 11 bases. V was clipped by 3 bases and J by 5 bases; unmatched bases: 6. CDR3 length equals 16 residues. Germline CDR1 reads MDHEN; CDR2 reads SYDVKM. CDR3 residues: CASSFRRDRGYQPQHF. As DNA, the CDR3 is TGTGCCAGCAGTTTCCGCCGGGACAGGGGGTATCAGCCCCAGCATTTT. The variable domain in full, with the rest retrieved from reference TRBV28 and TRBJ1-5, is DVKVTQSSRYLVKRTGEKVFLECVQDMDHENMFWYRQDPGLGLRLIYFSYDVKMKEKGDIPEGYSVSREKKERFSLILESASTNQTSMYLCASSFRRDRGYQPQHFGDGTRLSIL.

CDR3 in DNA: TGCAGCGTTCATCGGGGGGGAGGCACAGATACGCAGTATTTT. This encodes CSVHRGGGTDTQYF. This rearrangement joins TRBV29-1 to TRBJ2-3, with TRBD2 identical over 8 bases. CDR3 length: 14 residues. V lost 5 bases and J lost 1; bases outside the gene matches: 5. The germline V gene encodes CDR1 SQVTM and CDR2 ANQGSEA.

The chain joins TRBV2 to TRBJ2-7; TRBD1 aligns across 7 bases. The CDR3 sequence is 14 residues long. V shed 7 bases and J 6 bases; nucleotides not matched to a gene: 12. Looked up from germline, CDR1 is SNHLY and CDR2 is FYNNEI. This chain's CDR3 is CASKRDSPSGEQYF. As DNA, the CDR3 is TGTGCCAGCAAACGGGACAGCCCTTCTGGCGAGCAGTACTTC.

This clone has a single count. The chain is built from TRBV5-1 and TRBJ1-1, with D unresolved. The CDR3 covers 14 residues. With 0 bases removed from V and 6 bases from J, the gap between germline ends came to 12 bases. CDR1 and CDR2 from the germline V gene are SGHRS and YFSETQ. CDR3 protein: CASSLGAGIAEAFF. CDR3 DNA: TGCGCCAGCAGCTTGGGGGCGGGGATCGCTGAAGCTTTCTTT.

The V and J genes are TRBV11-2 and TRBJ2-1, with 9 bases identical to TRBD2. CDR1 is SGHAT, CDR2 FQNNGV, per germline. Trimming at V came to 5 bases and at J to 9 bases, leaving 5 bases not matched to a gene. CDR3 length: 13 amino acids. In DNA form, the CDR3 reads TGTGCCAGCAGCGTTAGCGGGAGTGGTGAGCAGTTCTTC. It translates to CASSVSGSGEQFF.

The V gene is TRBV12-3 or TRBV12-4, the J gene TRBJ2-7; the D is unclear. The CDR3 is made up of 11 amino acids. The V end lost 3 bases, the J end lost 7 bases, and 7 bases lay between the germline ends. The CDR3 DNA sequence: TGTGCCAGCAGTTTTAGCCATGAGCAGTACTTC. Translated, it gives CASSFSHEQYF.

The rearrangement joins TRBV6-5 to TRBJ2-3; the match to TRBD2 covers 10 bases. V lost 5 bases to trimming and J lost 4 bases; unmatched junction nucleotides: 6. The CDR3 totals 15 residues. Germline CDR1 and CDR2: MNHEY and SVGAGI. The CDR3 sequence is CASSQSLAGADTQYF. CDR3 in DNA: TGTGCCAGCAGTCAATCCCTAGCGGGAGCAGATACGCAGTATTTT.

The V gene is TRBV2, the J gene TRBJ1-2; possibly TRBD1 for D (5 bases). Germline V gene sequence: CDR1 SNHLY, CDR2 FYNNEI. V lost 4 bases and J 8 bases, leaving 14 bases between the germline ends. The CDR3 is made up of 13 amino acids. This CDR3 reads CASSVSRVRGYTF. Written as DNA, the CDR3 is TGTGCCAGCAGTGTGTCCAGGGTCAGAGGCTACACCTTC.

CDR3 in DNA: TGTGCCAGCAGCTTAGTAATAGGACAGGGTACCTACGAGCAGTACTTC. Translated, it gives CASSLVIGQGTYEQYF. The rearrangement joins TRBV11-3 to TRBJ2-7; TRBD1 agrees at 8 bases. Trimming removed 1 base from V and 2 bases from J; junction bases left unmatched: 7. The germline V gene encodes CDR1 SGHNT and CDR2 YENEEA. This CDR3 has 16 amino acids.

The table lists this clone with a few counts. This chain links TRBV27 with TRBJ1-5; 7 bases map to TRBD1. V gave up 6 bases and J gave up 2 bases; unmatched junction bases: 4. The CDR3 has 14 amino acids. The germline CDR1 and CDR2 sequences are MNHEY and SMNVEV (reference sequence). This chain's CDR3 is CASSRTGGNQPQHF. CDR3 in DNA: TGTGCCAGCAGCCGGACAGGAGGCAATCAGCCCCAGCATTTT.

This clone was seen a handful of times. This rearrangement joins TRBV28 to TRBJ1-2; D unresolved. The CDR3 loop spans 18 amino acids. Looked up from germline, CDR1 is MDHEN and CDR2 is SYDVKM. The ends were cut back, 4 bases at V and 4 bases at J, with 25 bases in the middle. Here the CDR3 DNA reads TGTGCCAGCAGTTCCACGGGTCGTACGTCTCCCAGACCCTATGGCTACACCTTC. Its translation is CASSSTGRTSPRPYGYTF.